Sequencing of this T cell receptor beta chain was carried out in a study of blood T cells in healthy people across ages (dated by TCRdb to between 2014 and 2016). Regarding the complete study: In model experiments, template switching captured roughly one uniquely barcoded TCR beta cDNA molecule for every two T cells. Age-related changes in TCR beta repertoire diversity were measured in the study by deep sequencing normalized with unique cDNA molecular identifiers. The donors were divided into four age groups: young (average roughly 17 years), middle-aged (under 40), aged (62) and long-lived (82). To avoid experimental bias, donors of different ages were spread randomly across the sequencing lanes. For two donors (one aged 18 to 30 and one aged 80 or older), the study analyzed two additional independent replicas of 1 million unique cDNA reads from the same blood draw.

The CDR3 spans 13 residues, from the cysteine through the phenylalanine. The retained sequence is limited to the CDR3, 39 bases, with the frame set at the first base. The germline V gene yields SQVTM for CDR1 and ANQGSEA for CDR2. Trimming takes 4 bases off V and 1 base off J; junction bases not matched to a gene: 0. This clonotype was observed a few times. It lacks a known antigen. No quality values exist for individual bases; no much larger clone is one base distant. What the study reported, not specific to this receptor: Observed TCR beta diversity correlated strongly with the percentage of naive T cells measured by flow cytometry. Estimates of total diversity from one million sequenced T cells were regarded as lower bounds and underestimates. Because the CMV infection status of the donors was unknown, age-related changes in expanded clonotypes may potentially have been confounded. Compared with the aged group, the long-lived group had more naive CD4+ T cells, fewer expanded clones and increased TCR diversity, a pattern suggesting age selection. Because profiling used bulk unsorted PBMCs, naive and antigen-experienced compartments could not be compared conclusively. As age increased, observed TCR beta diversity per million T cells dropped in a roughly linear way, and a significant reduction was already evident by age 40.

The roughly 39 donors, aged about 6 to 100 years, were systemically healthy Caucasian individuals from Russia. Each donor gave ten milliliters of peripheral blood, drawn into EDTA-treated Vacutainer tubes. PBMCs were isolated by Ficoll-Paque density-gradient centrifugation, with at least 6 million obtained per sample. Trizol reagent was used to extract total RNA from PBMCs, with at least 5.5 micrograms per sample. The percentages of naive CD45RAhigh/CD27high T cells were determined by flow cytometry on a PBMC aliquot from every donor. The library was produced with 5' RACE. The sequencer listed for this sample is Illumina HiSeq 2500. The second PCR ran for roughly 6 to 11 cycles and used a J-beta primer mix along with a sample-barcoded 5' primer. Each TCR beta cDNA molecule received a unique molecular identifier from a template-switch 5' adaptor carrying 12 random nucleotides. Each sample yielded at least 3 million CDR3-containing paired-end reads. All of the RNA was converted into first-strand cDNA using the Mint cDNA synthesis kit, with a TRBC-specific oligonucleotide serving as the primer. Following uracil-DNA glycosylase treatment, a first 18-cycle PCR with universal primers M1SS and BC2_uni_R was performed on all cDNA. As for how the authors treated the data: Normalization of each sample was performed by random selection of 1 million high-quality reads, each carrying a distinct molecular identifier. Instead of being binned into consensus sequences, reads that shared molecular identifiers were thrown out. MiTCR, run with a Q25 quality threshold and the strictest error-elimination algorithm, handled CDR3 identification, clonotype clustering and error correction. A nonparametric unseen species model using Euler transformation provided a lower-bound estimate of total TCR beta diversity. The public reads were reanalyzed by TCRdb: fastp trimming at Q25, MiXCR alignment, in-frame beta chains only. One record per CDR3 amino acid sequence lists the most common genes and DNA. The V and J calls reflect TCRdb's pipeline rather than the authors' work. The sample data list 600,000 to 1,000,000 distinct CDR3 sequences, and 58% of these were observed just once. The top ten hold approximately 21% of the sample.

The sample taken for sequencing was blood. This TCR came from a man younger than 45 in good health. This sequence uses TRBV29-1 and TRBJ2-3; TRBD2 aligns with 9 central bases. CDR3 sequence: CSVGTSGTDTQYF. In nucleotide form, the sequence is TGCAGCGTTGGGACTAGCGGCACAGATACGCAGTATTTT.